This T cell receptor beta chain comes out of a study of blood T cell repertoires in COVID-19. At the level of the study: The samples span acute and convalescent COVID-19 from the United States, Italy and Spain.

The data were produced by immunoSEQ multiplex PCR, yet TCRdb's version contains in-frame clones alone and is incomplete. The sample shows 250,000 or so clones, around 87% of them seen only once. The CDR3 runs 16 residues. Germline V gene lookup returns CDR1 GTSNPN and CDR2 SVGIG (reference sequence). Trimming took off 3 bases at V and 1 base at J, with 18 bases between the two ends. This clonotype was sampled from a woman aged 60-70 years with COVID-19, enrolled during active disease. J is TRBJ1-2 and V is TRBV30; D remains ambiguous. The sequencing input was peripheral blood. CDR3 bases: TGTGCCTGGAGCGGAGTGAGTCGAGGGCATAACTATGGCTACACCTTC. Its protein is CAWSGVSRGHNYGYTF.